This T cell receptor (beta chain) was recorded in a study of T-cell memory formation after mild COVID-19. On this clonotype itself: The antigen remains undetermined.

Per germline, CDR1 SEHNR and CDR2 FQNEAQ (reference sequence). The CDR3 spans 14 residues. V shed 3 bases and J 6 bases; nucleotides not matched to a gene: 4. Via MiXCR, TCRdb re-called the 5' RACE reads, giving one row per CDR3 protein. Of about 280,000 distinct CDR3 sequences listed, approximately 8% are singletons. Study results and caveats: Memory cells collected pre-infection included some clones that later responded, suggesting cross-reactive memory joined. CD4+ bias marked clones expanding day 15 to 37, unlike balanced contracting clones.

The rearrangement links TRBV7-9 to TRBJ2-1; 8 bases line up with TRBD1. The TCR originated in a man younger than 35 who had mild COVID-19 (a few samples of this study predate the infection). Cell type and time point are not known. Sequenced material: PBMCs or a T cell subset sorted from them (not recorded which). CDR3 nucleotide sequence: TGTGCCAGCAGCTTCGGACAGGGTTTCAATGAGCAGTTCTTC. Its protein product is CASSFGQGFNEQFF.